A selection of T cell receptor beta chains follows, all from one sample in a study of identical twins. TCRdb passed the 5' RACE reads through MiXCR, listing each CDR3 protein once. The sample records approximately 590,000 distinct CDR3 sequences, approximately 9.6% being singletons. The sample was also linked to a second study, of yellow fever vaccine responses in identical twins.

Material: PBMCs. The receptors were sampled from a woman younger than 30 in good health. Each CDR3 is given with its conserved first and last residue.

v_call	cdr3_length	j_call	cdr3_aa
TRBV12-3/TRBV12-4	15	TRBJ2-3	CASSLAISSGDTQYF
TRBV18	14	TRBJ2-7	CASSLPAPSYEQYF
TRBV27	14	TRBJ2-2	CASPRLAVTGELFF
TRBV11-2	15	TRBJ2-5	CASSLDSGRRETQYF
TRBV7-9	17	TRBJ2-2	CASSARLAGANTGELFF
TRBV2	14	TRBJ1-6	CASISLTGNSPLHF
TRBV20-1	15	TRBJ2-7	CSARAVAGANYEQYF
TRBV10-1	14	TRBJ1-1	CASSGDSLNTEAFF
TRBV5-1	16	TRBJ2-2	CASSPRGRDNTGELFF
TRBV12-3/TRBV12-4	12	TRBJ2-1	CASRQQGSEQFF
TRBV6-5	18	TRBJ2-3	CASSRLEGLAGDLDTQYF
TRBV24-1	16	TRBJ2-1	CATSDTSTHNPNEQFF
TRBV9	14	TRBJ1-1	CASSPGTGRTEAFF
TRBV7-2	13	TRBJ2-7	CASSLRRESEQYF
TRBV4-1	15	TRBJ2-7	CASSQTGGFLNEQYF
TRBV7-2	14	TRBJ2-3	CASSSGLATDTQYF
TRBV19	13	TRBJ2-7	CASSTPPLYEQYF
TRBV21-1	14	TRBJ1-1	CASSKDAGVPEAFF
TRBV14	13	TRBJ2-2	CASSPVNSGELFF
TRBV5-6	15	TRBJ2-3	CASSESGGITDTQYF
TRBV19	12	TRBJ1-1	CASTWMNTEAFF
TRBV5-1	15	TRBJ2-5	CASSFQGQLQETQYF
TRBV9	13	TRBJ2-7	CASSPSNGGEQYF
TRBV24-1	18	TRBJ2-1	CATSDPDLAGDTYNEQFF
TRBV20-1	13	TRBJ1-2	CSARSDGLRGYTF
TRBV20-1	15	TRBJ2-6	CSARGLGAGANVLTF
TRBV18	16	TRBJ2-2	CASSPPDRKNTGELFF
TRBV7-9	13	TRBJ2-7	CASSGSVDYEQYF
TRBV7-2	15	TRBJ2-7	CASSPRTGSFYEQYF